This T cell receptor beta chain was captured by sequencing in a study of blood T cells in healthy people across ages (dated by TCRdb to the mid-2010s). In terms of the full investigation: In model experiments, template switching captured roughly one uniquely barcoded TCR beta cDNA molecule for every two T cells. The study measured age-related changes in TCR beta repertoire diversity using deep sequencing normalized with unique cDNA molecular identifiers. The donors were divided into four age groups: young (average around 15 years), middle-aged (almost 40), aged (about 60) and long-lived (about 90). Donors of different ages were randomly distributed across sequencing lanes to avoid experimental bias. Using the same blood draw, the study looked at two additional independent replicas of 1 million unique cDNA reads for two donors, one aged 18 to 30 and the other aged 80 or older. Broad study findings and their caveats: Estimates of total diversity based on one million sequenced T cells were regarded as lower bounds and as underestimates. Compared with the aged group, the long-lived group had more naive CD4+ T cells, fewer expanded clones and increased TCR diversity, suggesting age selection. There was a strong correlation between observed TCR beta diversity and the percentage of naive T cells measured by flow cytometry. Since profiling was done on bulk unsorted PBMCs, naive and antigen-experienced compartments could not be conclusively compared. Because donor CMV infection status was unknown, age-related changes in expanded clonotypes were potentially confounded. Observed TCR beta diversity per million T cells fell roughly linearly with age, and a significant reduction was already apparent by age roughly 40.

Libraries were prepared through 5' RACE. For sequencing, an Illumina HiSeq 2500 was employed. A second PCR of about 7 to 12 cycles was run with a J-beta primer mix and a sample-barcoded 5' primer. Each TCR beta cDNA molecule received a unique molecular identifier from a template-switch 5' adaptor carrying 12 random nucleotides. Each sample yielded at least 2.5 million CDR3-containing paired-end reads. First-strand cDNA was synthesized from all RNA with the Mint cDNA synthesis kit, primed by a TRBC-specific oligonucleotide. After uracil-DNA glycosylase treatment, a first 18-cycle PCR used universal primers M1SS and BC2_uni_R on all cDNA. On the study's bioinformatics: For normalization, 1 million high-quality reads, each with a distinct molecular identifier, were randomly selected from each sample. Instead of being binned into consensus sequences, reads that shared molecular identifiers were thrown out. MiTCR, run with a Q25 quality threshold and the strictest error-elimination algorithm, handled CDR3 identification, clonotype clustering and error correction. A nonparametric unseen species model with Euler transformation was used to estimate a lower bound on total TCR beta diversity. TCRdb reanalyzed the raw reads on its own, using fastp at Q25 for trimming and MiXCR for clone calling, and kept in-frame beta chains. Rows with one shared CDR3 protein collapse into an entry with the most common genes and DNA. The V and J calls follow TCRdb's processing rather than the paper's. The sample contains hundreds of thousands of distinct CDR3 sequences, approximately 40% of them found a single time. The ten largest clones represent 25% to 30% of the sample.

This clonotype has ten or more counts. This receptor's antigen is unknown. No base quality values were provided; no much bigger clone lies one nucleotide off. Donors were a few dozen systemically healthy Caucasian individuals from Russia aged roughly 6 to 95 years. Roughly 11 milliliters of peripheral blood were drawn from each donor into EDTA-treated Vacutainer tubes. PBMCs were isolated by Ficoll-Paque density-gradient centrifugation, with at least 6 million obtained per sample. Trizol reagent was used to extract total RNA from the PBMCs, yielding at least 6 micrograms per sample. Naive CD45RAhigh/CD27high T cell percentages were measured by flow cytometry on a PBMC aliquot from every donor. The source is a man aged 80 or over in good health. Sequenced: blood.

The nucleotide sequence reads TGTGCCAGCAGCCCTGGGGTAGGGGGATCCTACGAGCAGTACTTC. This translates into CASSPGVGGSYEQYF. The receptor chain draws on TRBV7-2 and TRBJ2-7, with TRBD1 as a weak D call on 6 bases. V drops 5 bases and J drops 1 base, leaving 15 bases in between. From the cysteine through the phenylalanine, the CDR3 covers 15 amino acids. Left in the record is the CDR3 DNA by itself, 45 bases read in frame from the first base. The germline V gene supplies CDR1 SGHTA and CDR2 FQGNSA.